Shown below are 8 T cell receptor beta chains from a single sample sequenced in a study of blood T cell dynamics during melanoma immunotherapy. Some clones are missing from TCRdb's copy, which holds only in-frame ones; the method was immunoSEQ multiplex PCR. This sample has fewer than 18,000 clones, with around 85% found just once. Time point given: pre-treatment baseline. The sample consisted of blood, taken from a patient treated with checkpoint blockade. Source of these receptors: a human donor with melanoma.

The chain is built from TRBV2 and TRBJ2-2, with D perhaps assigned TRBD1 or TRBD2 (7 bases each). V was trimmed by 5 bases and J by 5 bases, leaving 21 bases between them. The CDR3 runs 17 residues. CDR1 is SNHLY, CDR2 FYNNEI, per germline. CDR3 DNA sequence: TGTGCCAGCAGTCGCCTGGGGGGGACAGTCCAAACCGGGGAGCTGTTTTTT. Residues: CASSRLGGTVQTGELFF.

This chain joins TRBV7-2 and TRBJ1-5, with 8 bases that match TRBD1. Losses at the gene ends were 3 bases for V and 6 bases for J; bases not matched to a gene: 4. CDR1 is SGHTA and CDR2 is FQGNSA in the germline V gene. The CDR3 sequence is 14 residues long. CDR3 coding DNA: TGTGCCAGCAGCTTCGACAGGGGAGGTCAGCCCCAGCATTTT. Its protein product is CASSFDRGGQPQHF.

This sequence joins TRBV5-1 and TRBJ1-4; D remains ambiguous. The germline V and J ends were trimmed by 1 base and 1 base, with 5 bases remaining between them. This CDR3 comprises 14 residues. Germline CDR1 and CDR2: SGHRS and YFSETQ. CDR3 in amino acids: CASSLLGTNEKLFF. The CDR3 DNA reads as TGCGCCAGCAGCTTGTTAGGAACTAATGAAAAACTGTTTTTT.

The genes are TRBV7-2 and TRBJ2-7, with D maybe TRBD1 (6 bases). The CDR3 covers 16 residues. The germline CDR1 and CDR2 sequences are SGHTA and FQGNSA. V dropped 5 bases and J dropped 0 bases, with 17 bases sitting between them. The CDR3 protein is CASSPPWTDFSYEQYF. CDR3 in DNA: TGTGCCAGCAGCCCACCCTGGACAGATTTCTCCTACGAGCAGTACTTC.

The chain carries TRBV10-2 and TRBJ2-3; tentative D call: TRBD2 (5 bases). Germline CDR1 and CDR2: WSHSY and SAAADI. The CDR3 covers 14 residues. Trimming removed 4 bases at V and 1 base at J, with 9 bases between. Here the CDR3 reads CASSGTSRTDTQYF. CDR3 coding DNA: TGCGCCAGCAGTGGGACTTCCCGCACAGATACGCAGTATTTT.

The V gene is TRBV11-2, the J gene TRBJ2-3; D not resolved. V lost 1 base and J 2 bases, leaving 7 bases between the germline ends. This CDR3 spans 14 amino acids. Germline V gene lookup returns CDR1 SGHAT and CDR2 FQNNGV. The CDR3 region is CASSLARYTDTQYF. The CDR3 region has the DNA TGTGCCAGCAGCTTAGCTAGATACACAGATACGCAGTATTTT.

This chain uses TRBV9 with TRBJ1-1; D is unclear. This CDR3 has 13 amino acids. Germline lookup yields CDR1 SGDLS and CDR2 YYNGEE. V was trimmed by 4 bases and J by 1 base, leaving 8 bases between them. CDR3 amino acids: CASSPWRNTEAFF. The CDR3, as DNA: TGTGCCAGCAGCCCTTGGAGGAACACTGAAGCTTTCTTT.

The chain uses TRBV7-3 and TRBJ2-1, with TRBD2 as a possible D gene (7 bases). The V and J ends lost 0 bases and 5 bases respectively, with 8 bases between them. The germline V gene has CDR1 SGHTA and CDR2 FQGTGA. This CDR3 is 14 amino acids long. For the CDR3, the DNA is TGTGCCAGCAGCTTAACGGGGGGGCACAATGAGCAGTTCTTC. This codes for CASSLTGGHNEQFF.